The rows below give T cell receptor beta chains drawn from one sample of a study of shared clonotypes between healthy human individuals. Assay: immunoSEQ multiplex PCR; the TCRdb copy retains only in-frame clones and omits some. This sample has about 2.3 million clones; 92% occur once, and the top ten carry 0.3% to 0.45%. The sequenced sample consisted of naive CD4+ T cells from PBMCs. These receptors were taken from a young man in good health. Some clones in this sample may be carry-over from other donors' samples. The CDR3 runs from the conserved cysteine through the conserved F or W. The D gene is left open where the match is weak. The size of a clone is reported for some rows only, either as once, few or many, or as a class for expanded clones.

clone size,D gene,J gene,V gene,CDR3 protein,CDR3 DNA
-,TRBD2,TRBJ2-5,TRBV7-7,CASSFPTSGMGLETQYF,TGTGCCAGCAGCTTTCCGACTAGCGGGATGGGGTTGGAGACCCAGTACTTC
-,-,TRBJ1-5,TRBV28,CASSPLNRAGQPQHF,TGTGCCAGCAGTCCACTCAACAGGGCCGGTCAGCCCCAGCATTTT
once,-,TRBJ2-7,TRBV10-3,CAVSPWQVGDEQYF,TGTGCCGTATCACCGTGGCAGGTGGGTGACGAGCAGTACTTC
few,-,TRBJ1-5,TRBV21-1,CARDNQPQHF,TGTGCCAGGGATAATCAGCCCCAGCATTTT
-,-,TRBJ1-2,TRBV10-3,CAISESGELSGYTF,TGTGCCATCAGTGAGTCGGGGGAATTAAGTGGCTACACCTTC
-,-,TRBJ2-5,TRBV5-1,CASSLRSVGGWETQYF,TGCGCCAGCAGCTTGCGGTCTGTGGGGGGTTGGGAGACCCAGTACTTC
once,-,TRBJ2-3,TRBV5-4,CASKPAVRMSTDTQYF,TGTGCCAGCAAACCCGCGGTGCGGATGAGCACAGATACGCAGTATTTT
-,-,TRBJ1-2,TRBV28,CASSLRGYGYTF,TGTGCCAGCAGTTTACGAGGGTATGGCTACACCTTC
-,TRBD2,TRBJ2-1,TRBV7-9,CASSLRARLAGVDEQFF,TGTGCCAGCAGCTTAAGGGCTAGACTAGCGGGAGTCGATGAGCAGTTCTTC
-,TRBD1,TRBJ2-5,TRBV7-9,CASSPGQGETQYF,TGTGCCAGCAGCCCGGGACAGGGGGAGACCCAGTACTTC
once,-,TRBJ2-7,TRBV20-1,CSARDTYEQYF,TGCAGTGCTAGAGATACCTACGAGCAGTACTTC
-,-,TRBJ2-4,TRBV7-2,CASSPGGLADAKNIQYF,TGTGCCAGCAGCCCCGGGGGGCTAGCGGACGCCAAAAACATTCAGTACTTC
-,-,TRBJ2-2,TRBV10-1,CASSGTRNTGELFF,TGCGCCAGCAGTGGGACGAGAAACACCGGGGAGCTGTTTTTT
-,TRBD2,TRBJ2-1,TRBV5-1,CASSLAGGRITDEQFF,TGCGCCAGCAGCTTGGCTGGCGGGAGGATTACTGATGAGCAGTTCTTC
-,-,TRBJ2-5,TRBV19,CASSIGDTGRETQYF,TGTGCCAGTAGTATAGGGGACACAGGGAGAGAGACCCAGTACTTC
-,-,TRBJ2-5,TRBV6-1,CASSEGSLGETQYF,TGTGCCAGCAGTGAAGGAAGTTTAGGAGAGACCCAGTACTTC
-,-,TRBJ2-5,TRBV4-1,CASSLLPREGWETQYF,TGCGCCAGCAGTCTCCTCCCACGGGAAGGTTGGGAGACCCAGTACTTC
-,-,TRBJ1-1,TRBV7-9,CASTLEGGTEAFF,TGTGCCAGCACCCTAGAGGGGGGGACTGAAGCTTTCTTT
-,TRBD2,TRBJ2-1,TRBV28,CASSQSGRAYNEQFF,TGTGCCAGCAGTCAAAGCGGGAGAGCTTACAATGAGCAGTTCTTC
-,-,TRBJ1-2,TRBV5-4,CASSLQGSRYGYTF,TGTGCCAGCAGCTTGCAGGGGTCGCGTTATGGCTACACCTTC
-,TRBD2,TRBJ2-5,TRBV2,CASSPGTSGRARETQYF,TGTGCCAGCAGTCCCGGGACTAGCGGGAGGGCCCGTGAGACCCAGTACTTC
few,TRBD1,TRBJ1-1,TRBV9,CASSPGQLNTEAFF,TGTGCCAGCAGCCCGGGACAGTTGAACACTGAAGCTTTCTTT
-,-,TRBJ2-3,TRBV9,CASSAPTGVQYF,TGTGCCAGCAGCGCCCCCACGGGGGTGCAGTATTTT
-,TRBD2,TRBJ2-7,TRBV29-1,CSVGDGTAWTSGSYEQYF,TGCAGCGTAGGAGACGGGACGGCCTGGACTAGCGGTTCCTACGAGCAGTACTTC
-,-,TRBJ2-5,TRBV9,CASSTGVYKGQETQYF,TGTGCCAGCAGCACGGGGGTCTACAAGGGGCAAGAGACCCAGTACTTC
-,-,TRBJ2-1,TRBV28,CASSFVRSRNEQFF,TGTGCCAGCAGTTTTGTCCGCAGCAGGAATGAGCAGTTCTTC
-,TRBD1,TRBJ2-7,TRBV5-1,CASSSGQGNEQYF,TGCGCCAGCAGCTCCGGACAGGGCAACGAGCAGTACTTC
once,TRBD2,TRBJ2-6,TRBV4-2,CASSQVGKPGGSGANVLTF,TGTGCCAGCAGCCAAGTTGGGAAACCGGGGGGTTCCGGGGCCAACGTCCTGACTTTC
-,-,TRBJ2-2,TRBV1,CTSSPGPGRTTGELFF,TGCACCAGCAGCCCTGGGCCCGGGAGGACCACCGGGGAGCTGTTTTTT
-,-,TRBJ2-7,TRBV28,CASSFRSPPHEQYF,TGTGCCAGCAGTTTCCGATCCCCCCCTCACGAGCAGTACTTC
-,-,TRBJ1-2,TRBV9,CASSPSTRENGYTF,TGTGCCAGCAGCCCATCAACCCGGGAAAATGGCTACACCTTC
once,-,TRBJ2-4,TRBV10-3,CAISERDNIQYF,TGTGCCATCAGTGAACGGGATAACATTCAGTACTTC
-,-,TRBJ2-5,TRBV12-5,CASGLGMLETQYF,TGTGCTAGTGGCCTGGGGATGCTAGAGACCCAGTACTTC
-,-,TRBJ2-7,TRBV4-2,CASSQGGVPEQYF,TGTGCCAGCAGCCAAGGAGGCGTGCCCGAGCAGTACTTC
-,-,TRBJ2-6,TRBV28,CASAFRGSGANVLTF,TGTGCCAGCGCATTCCGGGGCTCTGGGGCCAACGTCCTGACTTTC
-,TRBD1,TRBJ1-2,TRBV5-6,CASSAAGTGGSYGYTF,TGTGCCAGCAGCGCAGCCGGGACAGGGGGCTCCTATGGCTACACCTTC
-,-,TRBJ2-7,TRBV15,CATSRDGNEQYF,TGTGCCACCAGCAGAGATGGTAACGAGCAGTACTTC
-,-,TRBJ2-4,TRBV2,CASSAYERANIQYF,TGTGCCAGCAGTGCTTACGAGAGGGCCAACATTCAGTACTTC
-,-,TRBJ2-5,TRBV6-6,CASSYKTQYF,TGTGCCAGCAGTTATAAGACCCAGTACTTC
-,TRBD2,TRBJ2-7,TRBV30,CAWSGRGVRRYEQYF,TGTGCCTGGAGCGGGAGGGGGGTACGTAGATACGAGCAGTACTTC